This TCR beta chain comes out of a study of vaccination and CD4 T cells after COVID-19. In germline, CDR1 is WSHSY, CDR2 SAAADI. Trimming left V 8 bases short and J 0 bases short, with 14 bases between. The CDR3 is 14 amino acids. Sequence data for DNA of cultured CD4+ T cells were generated by the Oncomine TCR Beta short-read assay. TCRdb reprocessed the PCR reads with MiXCR, giving one entry per CDR3 protein. The sample includes 12,000 to 15,000 distinct CDR3 sequences, just under 35% of them seen just once. Points on this clonotype: Its target is unknown.

The treatment denotes: roughly nine-day PBMC culture with coronavirus spike peptide pools or control peptides (ViraFEST assay). Before TCRs were sequenced, ViraFEST expanded antigen-specific T cells with peptide pools. This sequence joins TRBV10-2 and TRBJ2-7; the D call may be TRBD1 or TRBD2 (5 bases each). The sequence came from a human donor with COVID-19. The sample comprised cultured CD4+ T cells from blood. The CDR3: CASVEGPSSYEQYF. The CDR3 DNA sequence: TGCGCCAGCGTTGAGGGACCTAGCTCCTACGAGCAGTACTTC.